This is a list of T cell receptor beta chains from one sample in a study of HIV-infected patients and healthy controls. MiXCR, applied by TCRdb to the 5' RACE reads, yields one record per CDR3 protein. The sample lists around 64,000 distinct CDR3 sequences; less than 20% were seen once. Sequencing was carried out using CD4+ T cells from blood. The receptor source for this set is a human donor in good health. Both conserved end residues are part of each CDR3. A row's size may be missing; if present it is once, few, many or a size class.

v_call	clone_size	cdr3_aa
TRBV28	many	CASSSLAGGSHTQYF
TRBV7-6	-	CASSPDATGDYEQYF
TRBV7-8	few	CASSSNKGTIIWAQHF
TRBV20-1	-	CSANHRVKGYEQYF
TRBV14	few	CASSRPSNYGYTF
TRBV7-9	many	CASSLAGGNTEAFF
TRBV25-1	many	CASSETSGIDEQFF
TRBV7-9	many	CASSSYQRGRTDTQYF
TRBV7-8	-	CASSSGRDVDEQFF
TRBV5-1	-	CASRFQRGHADEQYF
TRBV14	few	CASSQDPPGTAYEKLFF
TRBV18	few	CASSPPSRSDRNSYNEQFF
TRBV12-5	-	CASGLDPPPFNEQFF
TRBV7-2	many	CASSLKSGQLSTDTQYF
TRBV7-2	-	CASRQGPSEAFF
TRBV7-2	few	CASSLGTNLSPLHF
TRBV29-1	-	CSVATPGGSNQPQHF
TRBV29-1	few	CSVVWASHPDEQYF
TRBV9	-	CASSVDQLPLVADITDTQYF
TRBV20-1	-	CSARSQRTSPLHF
TRBV5-1	-	CASKGETQYF
TRBV6-2/TRBV6-3	-	CASKRDRISGANVLTF
TRBV19	-	CASSRQPGRGGETQYF
TRBV4-2	many	CASSPTRTGGGGQYF
TRBV6-2/TRBV6-3	few	CASSYLGLADEAFF
TRBV21-1	few	CARVGLTYEQYF
TRBV20-1	few	CSAHDRSYGYTF
TRBV30	once	CAWSEDRPGPQHF
TRBV9	few	CASSPLGQSPGELFF
TRBV20-1	-	CSGRLHTGELFF
TRBV2	-	CASSDRDSKRTQYF
TRBV30	few	CAWSSLDRRTEAFF
TRBV4-3	-	CASSQVKGTSGNTIYF
TRBV28	few	CASIGPGHRGGNQYF
TRBV18	few	CASSPSLAGGSGTQYF
TRBV7-9	-	CASSLGGRTSTEAFF
TRBV7-9	-	CASSLLQQNTEAFF
TRBV5-1	-	CASSRGNENEQFF
TRBV9	-	CASSELGGSAAEAFF